These 30 T cell receptor beta chains share one sample of origin, sequenced in a study of shared clonotypes between healthy human individuals. Sequenced by immunoSEQ multiplex PCR; TCRdb stores in-frame clones only, minus some. Of a few million clones in the sample, 80% to 95% were seen once. Naive CD8 isolation took CD45RO-negative cells positively selected for CCR7 and excluded terminally differentiated effector memory CD45RA+ cells. The sequencing sample was made of naive CD8+ T cells from PBMCs. All receptors derive from a man aged 18 to 29 in good health. Some clones in this sample may be carry-over from other donors' samples.

This chain uses TRBV19 with TRBJ1-1; D might be TRBD1 (5 bases). The germline CDR1 and CDR2 sequences are LNHDA and SQIVND (reference sequence). The CDR3 extends over 13 amino acids. The V gene lost 5 bases and the J gene lost 9 bases, with 16 bases spanning the gap. The CDR3 sequence: CASSFQAQGKAFF. In DNA form, the CDR3 reads TGTGCCAGTAGTTTCCAGGCCCAGGGAAAAGCTTTCTTT.

This rearrangement joins TRBV28 to TRBJ2-2; D is perhaps TRBD2 (5 bases). V lost 2 bases to trimming and J lost 2 bases, with 12 bases between them. The CDR3 is 16 residues long. Germline V CDR1 and CDR2: MDHEN, SYDVKM. CDR3 nucleotide sequence: TGTGCCAGCAGTTTAGTTCCAGCGGATAACACCGGGGAGCTGTTTTTT. Its protein product is CASSLVPADNTGELFF.

This chain connects TRBV5-1 to TRBJ2-7; D is uncertain. The CDR3 loop spans 13 amino acids. V shed 1 base and J shed 5 bases, with 10 bases lying between them. Germline-derived CDR1 and CDR2 are SGHRS and YFSETQ. CDR3 in DNA: TGCGCCAGCAGCTTGTATACGGGTCACGAGCAGTACTTC. Encoded protein: CASSLYTGHEQYF. Supplemented by reference TRBV5-1 and TRBJ2-7, the full variable domain reads KAGVTQTPRYLIKTRGQQVTLSCSPISGHRSVSWYQQTPGQGLQFLFEYFSETQRNKGNFPGRFSGRQFSNSRSEMNVSTLELGDSALYLCASSLYTGHEQYFGPGTRLTVT.

The V call is TRBV14, the J call TRBJ2-3; 11 bases are a match to TRBD1. The CDR3 runs 16 residues. Germline loops: CDR1 SGHDN, CDR2 FVKESK. V gave up 3 bases and J gave up 3 bases; unmatched junction bases: 5. The DNA for the CDR3 is TGTGCCAGCAGCCACCGGGACAGGGGGGTGACAGATACGCAGTATTTT. This codes for CASSHRDRGVTDTQYF.

The rearrangement uses TRBV4-1 and TRBJ2-7; D unresolved. Trimming pared 1 base from V and 5 bases from J, leaving 9 bases between. The V gene's germline CDR1 is MGHRA and CDR2 YSYEKL. The CDR3 has 13 residues. This CDR3 reads CASSQVRQDEQYF. CDR3 nucleotides: TGCGCCAGCAGCCAAGTCCGGCAGGACGAGCAGTACTTC.

The chain uses TRBV10-3 and TRBJ2-7; weak D call: TRBD2 (6 bases). The ends were cut back, 3 bases at V and 2 bases at J, with 14 bases in the middle. Germline V gives CDR1 ENHRY, CDR2 SYGVKD. The CDR3 is 15 amino acids. In DNA form, the CDR3 reads TGTGCCATCAGTGACCGGGACTCGCTTCCCTACGAGCAGTACTTC. Protein product: CAISDRDSLPYEQYF.

This chain connects TRBV7-2 to TRBJ1-2, with D possibly matching TRBD1 (6 bases). The CDR3 is made up of 15 amino acids. The V gene's germline CDR1 is SGHTA and CDR2 FQGNSA. The V end lost 5 bases, the J end lost 1 base, and 14 bases lay between the germline ends. CDR3 residues: CASSEGGPVNYGYTF. In nucleotides, the CDR3 is TGTGCCAGCAGCGAAGGGGGACCGGTTAACTATGGCTACACCTTC.

The rearrangement uses TRBV15 and TRBJ2-1; TRBD2 matches 14 bases. Germline V gene lookup returns CDR1 LNHNV and CDR2 YYDKDF (reference sequence). V shed 3 bases and J 6 bases; nucleotides not matched to a gene: 10. This CDR3 has 18 residues. The CDR3 loop is CATSSSSPGLAGVNEQFF. CDR3 coding DNA: TGTGCCACCAGCAGCTCATCTCCGGGACTAGCGGGAGTCAATGAGCAGTTCTTC.

The genes are TRBV7-8 and TRBJ1-5; 9 bases match TRBD1. The CDR3 spans 20 residues. J gave up 3 bases and V 1 base, and 16 bases lay outside the gene matches. From germline, CDR1 is SGHVS and CDR2 FQNEAQ. The CDR3 region is CASSLGWTGEGIWNNQPQHF. The CDR3 DNA is TGTGCCAGCAGCTTAGGATGGACAGGGGAAGGGATATGGAACAATCAGCCCCAGCATTTT.

This chain joins TRBV5-1 and TRBJ2-6; D call uncertain. With 3 bases removed from V and 0 bases from J, the gap between germline ends came to 13 bases. CDR3 length equals 17 residues. CDR1 and CDR2 from the germline V gene are SGHRS and YFSETQ. In nucleotides, the CDR3 is TGCGCCAGCAGCTCCCTCGAGTACGCCTCTGGGGCCAACGTCCTGACTTTC. Translating it yields CASSSLEYASGANVLTF.

V and J are TRBV6-1 and TRBJ2-1; weak D call: TRBD2 (6 bases). The CDR3 is made up of 17 amino acids. From germline, CDR1 is MNHNS and CDR2 SASEGT. V gave up 2 bases and J gave up 5 bases, with 19 bases separating them. CDR3 sequence reads: CASSETRYQAGNNEQFF. CDR3 sequence (DNA): TGTGCCAGCAGTGAAACGCGCTATCAGGCGGGAAACAATGAGCAGTTCTTC.

V and J are TRBV5-4 and TRBJ1-1, with 7 bases identical to TRBD1. Germline loops: CDR1 SGHNT, CDR2 YYREEE (reference sequence). Trimming at V came to 4 bases and at J to 6 bases, leaving 9 bases not matched to a gene. The CDR3 consists of 14 residues. The CDR3 DNA reads as TGTGCCAGCAGCACGAGGACAGGCCCGCCTGAAGCTTTCTTT. Encoded protein: CASSTRTGPPEAFF.

The chain links TRBV29-1 to TRBJ2-7; 8 positions match TRBD1. Trimming cost V 6 bases and J 2 bases; bases outside gene matches: 15. The CDR3 is 16 amino acids. The germline V gene encodes CDR1 SQVTM and CDR2 ANQGSEA. The CDR3, as DNA: TGCAGCGTCGCCGGGACAGGAGGCATGGTCACCTACGAGCAGTACTTC. Translating it yields CSVAGTGGMVTYEQYF.

The chain couples TRBV7-2 to TRBJ1-1; no reliable D call. CDR1 SGHTA and CDR2 FQGNSA come from the germline V gene. The CDR3 extends over 16 amino acids. V was cut by 5 bases and J by 1 base, with 17 bases left in between. The CDR3 spells CASSPVWRAGNTEAFF. CDR3 bases: TGTGCCAGCAGCCCCGTATGGAGGGCAGGGAACACTGAAGCTTTCTTT. Using reference TRBV7-2 and TRBJ1-1 for the parts outside the CDR3, the full variable domain is GAGVSQSPSNKVTEKGKDVELRCDPISGHTALYWYRQSLGQGLEFLIYFQGNSAPDKSGLPSDRFSAERTGGSVSTLTIQRTQQEDSAVYLCASSPVWRAGNTEAFFGQGTRLTVV.

V is TRBV30 and J is TRBJ2-7; 8 positions agree with TRBD2. CDR3 size: 15 residues. V trimming: 2 bases; J trimming: 5 bases; junction bases outside the gene matches: 11. Germline-derived CDR1 and CDR2 are GTSNPN and SVGIG (reference sequence). In nucleotides, the CDR3 is TGTGCCTGGAGTCCTTCGGGCGGGAGGTTCCACGAGCAGTACTTC. Its translation is CAWSPSGGRFHEQYF. Variable domain in full (rest from reference TRBV30 and TRBJ2-7): SQTIHQWPATLVQPVGSPLSLECTVEGTSNPNLYWYRQAAGRGLQLLFYSVGIGQISSEVPQNLSASRPQDRQFILSSKKLLLSDSGFYLCAWSPSGGRFHEQYFGPGTRLTVT.

The rearrangement uses TRBV27 and TRBJ2-1; 9 bases are a match to TRBD2. V shed 0 bases, J shed 9 bases, and the junction held 12 bases outside the gene matches. The CDR3 has 17 amino acids. Germline loops: CDR1 MNHEY, CDR2 SMNVEV (reference sequence). The CDR3 bases are TGTGCCAGCAGTTTATCGGGCAGCGGACTAGCGATAGGTGAGCAGTTCTTC. Protein sequence: CASSLSGSGLAIGEQFF.

CDR3 DNA sequence: TGTGCCAGCAGCGATTGGGGTCCGGGCTCTGGAAACACCATATATTTT. Protein product: CASSDWGPGSGNTIYF. This sequence joins TRBV7-2 and TRBJ1-3; no clear D gene. With 5 bases removed from V and 0 bases from J, the gap between germline ends came to 14 bases. This CDR3 comprises 16 residues. CDR1 and CDR2 (germline): SGHTA, FQGNSA.

The V gene is TRBV5-5, the J gene TRBJ2-6; D remains unclear. The V gene's germline CDR1 is SGHKS and CDR2 YYEKEE (reference sequence). This CDR3 comprises 18 residues. The germline V and J ends were trimmed by 1 base and 0 bases, with 14 bases remaining between them. DNA of the CDR3: TGTGCCAGCAGCTTGTTGGCACAGATATACTCTGGGGCCAACGTCCTGACTTTC. Amino acids: CASSLLAQIYSGANVLTF.

The V and J genes are TRBV27 and TRBJ2-7; D might be TRBD1 or TRBD2, each matching 6 bases. The germline CDR1 and CDR2 sequences are MNHEY and SMNVEV (reference sequence). The CDR3 is 16 amino acids. The ends were cut back, 2 bases at V and 3 bases at J, with 17 bases in the middle. CDR3 region: CASSLESRGRSYEQYF. Here the CDR3 DNA reads TGTGCCAGCAGTTTAGAGTCCCGGGGGCGAAGCTACGAGCAGTACTTC.

The chain carries TRBV6-4 and TRBJ2-7; no definite D call. The CDR3 contains 13 residues. The V gene lost 2 bases and the J gene lost 4 bases, with 9 bases spanning the gap. Per germline, CDR1 MRHNA and CDR2 SNTAGT. CDR3 loop: CASSDGIGYEQYF. The CDR3 nucleotides read TGTGCCAGCAGTGACGGAATAGGGTACGAGCAGTACTTC.

The rearrangement joins TRBV6-1 to TRBJ2-7; TRBD2 matches at 8 bases. Germline loops: CDR1 MNHNS, CDR2 SASEGT. With V trimmed by 0 bases and J by 4 bases, 11 bases remained unmatched. CDR3 length: 17 residues. In nucleotides, the CDR3 is TGTGCCAGCAGTGAAGCGCTAGCGGGTGGCCCCGGATACGAGCAGTACTTC. It codes for CASSEALAGGPGYEQYF.

V gene TRBV25-1 combines with J gene TRBJ2-5, with 12 bases identical to TRBD2. The end of the DNA aligns better with TRBJ2-7, so the J call may be wrong. This CDR3 is built from 14 residues. Looked up from germline, CDR1 is MGHDK and CDR2 is SYGVNS. The CDR3 region is CASSELAGGYEQYF. CDR3 nucleotides: TGTGCCAGCAGTGAACTAGCGGGAGGGTACGAGCAGTACTTC.

The chain combines TRBV9 with TRBJ2-2; the D gene is possibly TRBD2 (6 bases). V lost 3 bases and J lost 0, with 12 bases in between. The length of the CDR3 is 16 residues. CDR1 is SGDLS and CDR2 is YYNGEE in the germline V gene. This chain's CDR3 is CASSGRGGTNTGELFF. CDR3 bases: TGTGCCAGCAGCGGGCGGGGAGGTACGAACACCGGGGAGCTGTTTTTT.

For this clone: Germline is not matched at one junction end, which may reflect a read error. This chain joins TRBV27 and TRBJ2-3; D remains unclear. Germline V gene data show CDR1 as MNHEY and CDR2 as SMNVEV (reference sequence). The CDR3 consists of 12 residues. The CDR3 sequence is CASSFLTDTRYF. The CDR3 DNA reads TGTGCCAGCAGTTTCCTCACAGATACGCGGTATTTT.

V is TRBV28 and J is TRBJ1-2; no clear D. CDR3 size: 13 residues. V was pared by 3 bases and J by 5 bases, with 10 bases between. Germline loops: CDR1 MDHEN, CDR2 SYDVKM. In DNA, the CDR3 is TGTGCCAGCAGTTTTGCCAGAAGGTATGGCTACACCTTC. As protein: CASSFARRYGYTF.

The chain couples TRBV27 to TRBJ2-7; TRBD2 agrees at 10 bases. The V gene end was trimmed by 6 bases and the J gene end by 2 bases; junction bases not matched to a gene: 7. There are 15 residues in the CDR3. Germline CDR1 reads MNHEY; CDR2 reads SMNVEV (reference sequence). CDR3 sequence (DNA): TGTGCCAGCAGAATTTGGACTAGCGGTACCTACGAGCAGTACTTC. It encodes CASRIWTSGTYEQYF.

This chain uses TRBV21-1 with TRBJ2-7; the table's D call, TRBD1, was not checked against the DNA. TRBV21-1 is given as a pseudogene. The CDR3 is 14 amino acids. The CDR3 DNA sequence: TGTGCCAGCAGAAGGGCCGACAGGCCCTACGAGCAGTACTTC. Translating gives CASRRADRPYEQYF.

The V gene is TRBV4-3, the J gene TRBJ1-4; no definite D call. The CDR3 covers 15 residues. Trimming stripped 3 bases from V and 0 bases from J, with 8 bases between. The germline V gene has CDR1 LGHNA and CDR2 YSLEER. The CDR3 nucleotides read TGCGCCAGCAGCCACAACATTGCAACTAATGAAAAACTGTTTTTT. Encoded protein: CASSHNIATNEKLFF.

The chain uses TRBV4-2 and TRBJ2-1; TRBD2 aligns across 7 bases. Germline V gene lookup returns CDR1 LGHNA and CDR2 YNFKEQ. V was clipped by 1 base and J by 8 bases; unmatched bases: 5. This CDR3 has 14 amino acids. The CDR3 DNA reads as TGTGCCAGCAGCCAAGGGCGGGAGCTCGATGAGCAGTTCTTC. Its protein product is CASSQGRELDEQFF.

This clone was observed a single time. V is TRBV27 and J is TRBJ2-7; 12 bases align to TRBD1. Germline CDR1 is MNHEY and CDR2 is SMNVEV (reference sequence). The trim removed 5 bases at V and 5 bases at J, leaving 13 bases unmatched. The CDR3 is 17 amino acids. CDR3 amino acids: CASSIQPPGQGAHEQYF. The CDR3 DNA reads as TGTGCCAGCAGTATACAACCTCCGGGACAGGGGGCGCACGAGCAGTACTTC.